This TCR beta chain stems from a study of blood T cell repertoires in COVID-19 (TCRdb year 2020). In the study overall: Samples from collaborators originated in the United States, Italy and Spain and spanned both the acute and convalescent phases of COVID-19. A freely available public database, intended as a resource for researchers studying the immune response to SARS-CoV-2, is where the repertoires were released. The samples were drawn from the first 160 participants of the ongoing ImmuneRACE study and from roughly 1,300 subjects provided by 6 global collaborators. Subjects who had been exposed to COVID-19, were actively infected with it, or had recovered from it provided the deeply sampled blood TCRbeta repertoires that made up the dataset. HLA class I and class II types, where available, came from metadata supplied by the sample provider rather than from assay-based typing. The sample metadata nearly always contained a de-identified subject ID, COVID-19 status, age in years and sex. The material from the prospective study consisted of cDNA or gDNA derived from T cells, B-cell-depleted T cells, or PBMCs. Paper-wide results and their limitations: The quantity of clinical and demographic metadata differed by source and by participant and was supplied without curation.

With respect to this clone: No antigen is known for it. No per-base quality is available; no much larger clone lies one base away. The same CDR3 can be traced to other DNA sequences in this sample.

CDR1 and CDR2 are drawn from the germline V gene: KGHSH, LQKENI. The CDR3 measures 13 amino acids from cysteine to phenylalanine. This entry keeps only the CDR3 DNA: 39 bases, framed from base 1. V is reduced by 5 bases and J by 3 bases, leaving a spacing of 10 bases between them. TCRbeta CDR3 regions were amplified from genomic DNA using the immunoSEQ Assay, a bias-controlled multiplex PCR. The authors' pipeline ran thus. The number of nucleated cells in each sample was estimated by amplification of reference gene primers within the assay. To quantify the absolute abundance of each unique TCRbeta CDR3 rearrangement, sequence reads were collapsed and filtered. For each sample, productive Simpson clonality was calculated as the square root of Simpson's diversity index over productive rearrangements. TCRdb stores this immuneACCESS table with in-frame sequences only. Part of the clones is absent; in the studies checked, under half of the shortfall reflects unresolved V genes, and no reason is known for the rest. V, J and clone size are those of that table, while D and trimming were read from the DNA. The sample records 200,000 to 300,000 clones, about 80% of which are singletons. The ten biggest clones cover more than 8% of the sample.

Collaborating institutions collected whole blood in K2EDTA tubes following their own protocols. For TCRbeta analysis, collaborators shipped samples in one of three forms: frozen whole blood, isolated PBMCs, or DNA extracted from either of those sample types. This clonotype was obtained from a woman aged 80 or over with acute or convalescent COVID-19. The chain was built from TRBV18 and TRBJ1-1, with the D gene not confidently named. Source material: peripheral blood. The CDR3 region reads CASSSASDTEAFF. The DNA reads TGTGCCAGCTCATCCGCTTCGGACACTGAAGCTTTCTTT.